The 4 T cell receptor beta chains presented below share a single source sample, sequenced in a study of cytomegalovirus exposure and HLA in healthy donors. Primers: 60 Vbeta forward and 13 Jbeta reverse. Clones were sequenced by immunoSEQ multiplex PCR, and TCRdb holds only the in-frame ones, with some missing. The repertoire includes about 170,000 clones, around 80% of them detected once, and 1% sits in the top ten. The sequencing input was PBMCs. The receptors originated from a woman aged 45-60 years in good health and CMV-seropositive.

The chain employs TRBV15 and TRBJ1-2; D perhaps matches TRBD1 (5 bases). Deletions cut 0 bases from V and 4 bases from J, with 9 bases between. Germline V CDR1 and CDR2: LNHNV, YYDKDF (reference sequence). This CDR3 spans 14 amino acids. CDR3 DNA: TGTGCCACCAGCAGAGATCGACAGATCTATGGCTACACCTTC. It yields the protein CATSRDRQIYGYTF.

V gene TRBV27 combines with J gene TRBJ2-7; 9 bases line up with TRBD2. CDR3 length equals 13 residues. Germline V gene lookup returns CDR1 MNHEY and CDR2 SMNVEV (reference sequence). The trim removed 8 bases at V and 2 bases at J, leaving 4 bases unmatched. The chain's CDR3 is CASGWTSAYEQYF. The CDR3 DNA follows: TGTGCCAGCGGGTGGACTAGCGCCTACGAGCAGTACTTC.

This chain links TRBV5-5 with TRBJ1-2, with D unresolved. CDR1 SGHKS and CDR2 YYEKEE come from the germline V gene (reference sequence). This CDR3 has 11 residues. V lost 5 bases and J 0 bases, leaving 2 bases between the germline ends. In nucleotides, the CDR3 is TGTGCCAGCAGTACTAACTATGGCTACACCTTC. It specifies CASSTNYGYTF. Drawing the rest from reference TRBV5-5 and TRBJ1-2, the complete variable domain is DAGVTQSPTHLIKTRGQQVTLRCSPISGHKSVSWYQQVLGQGPQFIFQYYEKEERGRGNFPDRFSARQFPNYSSELNVNALLLGDSALYLCASSTNYGYTFGSGTRLTVV.

This rearrangement joins TRBV18 to TRBJ1-1; 10 bases align to TRBD1. Trimming took 1 base from V and 5 from J; bases not matched to a gene: 4. Looked up from germline, CDR1 is KGHSH and CDR2 is LQKENI. This CDR3 contains 15 residues. In nucleotides, the CDR3 is TGTGCCAGCTCACCACGGACAGGGGGGAGAACTGAAGCTTTCTTT. Translated, it gives CASSPRTGGRTEAFF.